A single sample gave rise to the 8 T cell receptor beta chains below, sequenced in a study of blood T cell repertoires in COVID-19 (dated by TCRdb to 2018 to 2020). The library was built by means of the immunoSEQ multiplex PCR assay. The immuneACCESS repertoire file appears here via TCRdb, limited to in-frame rearrangements. These files lack a portion of the clones; in checked studies, under half of the deficit traces to unresolved V genes, and the cause of the others is not known. The sample table records around 200,000 clones; about 87% of these occur just once. Roughly 2.7% of the sample lies in the top ten. The sample consisted of PBMCs or T cells enriched from blood (not recorded which). These receptors all stem from a woman between 25 and 40 years old who had recovered from COVID-19.

This sequence joins TRBV6-4 and TRBJ2-7, with 8 bases aligning to TRBD2. The V gene's germline CDR1 is MRHNA and CDR2 SNTAGT. The trim removed 4 bases at V and 8 bases at J, leaving 16 bases unmatched. The CDR3 has 16 amino acids. In nucleotides, the CDR3 is TGTGCCAGCAGTGCCGGCCGGGGGGGGGCGACTACTAAGCAGTACTTC. Its protein product is CASSAGRGGATTKQYF.

The gene calls are TRBV10-3 and TRBJ1-4; tentative D call: TRBD1 (6 bases). Germline CDR1 and CDR2: ENHRY and SYGVKD. This CDR3 is 17 amino acids long. The V end lost 3 bases, the J end lost 0 bases, and 14 bases lay between the germline ends. CDR3 loop: CAISERGTRSTNEKLFF. CDR3 coding DNA: TGTGCCATCAGTGAAAGGGGGACCCGCTCAACTAATGAAAAACTGTTTTTT.

The V and J genes are TRBV18 and TRBJ2-7; 8 nucleotides agree with TRBD2. J gave up 2 bases and V 0 bases, and 0 bases lay outside the gene matches. Germline lookup yields CDR1 KGHSH and CDR2 LQKENI. The CDR3 length is 14 residues. CDR3 in amino acids: CASSPPSGAYEQYF. The CDR3 region has the DNA TGTGCCAGCTCACCACCTAGCGGGGCCTACGAGCAGTACTTC.

The gene calls are TRBV6-5 and TRBJ2-3; 8 nucleotides agree with TRBD2. The CDR3 is 14 residues long. V shed 8 bases and J 1 base; nucleotides not matched to a gene: 5. CDR1 and CDR2 from the germline V gene are MNHEY and SVGAGI. The CDR3 loop is CASWDSGGTDTQYF. For the CDR3, the DNA is TGTGCCAGCTGGGATAGCGGGGGCACAGATACGCAGTATTTT.

This chain uses TRBV7-2 with TRBJ2-3; D is perhaps TRBD1 (6 bases). Germline V gives CDR1 SGHTA, CDR2 FQGNSA. CDR3 size: 15 residues. Trimming left V 8 bases short and J 4 bases short, with 19 bases between. The DNA of the CDR3 is TGTGCCAGCCGAAGCTTCCCCAGGGGTGCAGATACGCAGTATTTT. It specifies CASRSFPRGADTQYF.

The chain joins TRBV4-3 to TRBJ2-5, with a possible D match to TRBD2 (5 bases). Germline assignment: CDR1 LGHNA and CDR2 YSLEER. Trimming removed 0 bases at V and 5 bases at J, with 10 bases between. The CDR3 runs to 14 residues. The CDR3 nucleotides are TGCGCCAGCAGCCAAGACATCGGGGTGGAGACCCAGTACTTC. Protein product: CASSQDIGVETQYF.

Here the CDR3 reads CASSPDRGKAFF. CDR3 DNA sequence: TGTGCCAGCAGCCCGGACAGGGGGAAAGCTTTCTTT. This sequence joins TRBV12-3 or TRBV12-4 and TRBJ1-1; 10 bases are shared with TRBD1. J gave up 9 bases and V 6 bases, and 4 bases lay outside the gene matches. The CDR3 loop spans 12 amino acids.

The CDR3 sequence is CASSQDSGTGGRVGNTIYF. In DNA, the CDR3 is TGTGCCAGCAGCCAAGATTCCGGGACAGGGGGCAGGGTTGGAAACACCATATATTTT. V usage is TRBV4-2 and J usage is TRBJ1-3; 12 nucleotides align to TRBD1. Germline V gene lookup returns CDR1 LGHNA and CDR2 YNFKEQ. J gave up 3 bases and V 0 bases, and 9 bases lay outside the gene matches. This CDR3 region has 19 residues.